The rows below give T cell receptor beta chains drawn from one sample of a study of fetal regulatory T cell absence and autoimmunity. Sequencing was performed with immunoSEQ multiplex PCR; in TCRdb, only in-frame clones are kept and a portion is missing. The data contain about 95,000 clones, 72% of them singletons. The sequenced sample was pancreas tissue. The receptors come from a male donor with IPEX syndrome. Both conserved end residues are part of each CDR3. D genes are given only for firm matches. Clone size is given for some rows only: seen once, a few or many times, or a class if the clone is expanded.

clone size: -; J gene: TRBJ2-1; V gene: TRBV7-8; D gene: TRBD1; CDR3 length: 16; CDR3 protein: CASSSPGTGGHNEQFF; CDR3 DNA: TGTGCCAGCAGCTCACCCGGGACAGGGGGACACAATGAGCAGTTCTTC
clone size: few; J gene: TRBJ1-2; V gene: TRBV18; D gene: -; CDR3 length: 13; CDR3 protein: CASSPGLSYGYTF; CDR3 DNA: TGTGCCAGCTCACCCGGACTGTCCTATGGCTACACCTTC
clone size: once; J gene: TRBJ2-2; V gene: TRBV19; D gene: TRBD2; CDR3 length: 18; CDR3 protein: CASSTERLAGANTGELFF; CDR3 DNA: TGTGCCAGTAGTACCGAGAGACTAGCGGGAGCTAACACCGGGGAGCTGTTTTTT
clone size: -; J gene: TRBJ2-3; V gene: TRBV5-1; D gene: TRBD2; CDR3 length: 16; CDR3 protein: CASSLAGAGGPDTQYF; CDR3 DNA: TGCGCCAGCAGCTTGGCAGGAGCGGGAGGCCCAGATACGCAGTATTTT
clone size: once; J gene: TRBJ2-5; V gene: TRBV7-8; D gene: -; CDR3 length: 16; CDR3 protein: CASSLVPGISKETQYF; CDR3 DNA: TGTGCCAGCAGCCTGGTCCCAGGTATTAGTAAAGAGACCCAGTACTTC
clone size: few; J gene: TRBJ1-2; V gene: TRBV30; D gene: -; CDR3 length: 12; CDR3 protein: CAWSRTGRGYTF; CDR3 DNA: TGTGCCTGGTCTAGAACAGGGCGAGGCTACACCTTC
clone size: few; J gene: TRBJ1-1; V gene: TRBV6-5; D gene: -; CDR3 length: 15; CDR3 protein: CASSYSRRGGTEAFF; CDR3 DNA: TGTGCCAGCAGTTACTCGAGAAGAGGGGGCACTGAAGCTTTCTTT
clone size: -; J gene: TRBJ2-1; V gene: TRBV2; D gene: TRBD1; CDR3 length: 15; CDR3 protein: CALTTDRAPHNEQFF; CDR3 DNA: TGTGCCCTTACAACCGACAGGGCACCCCACAATGAGCAGTTCTTC
clone size: once; J gene: TRBJ2-1; V gene: TRBV19; D gene: TRBD1; CDR3 length: 15; CDR3 protein: CASQPNRDRYNEQFF; CDR3 DNA: TGTGCCAGCCAACCTAACCGGGACAGATACAATGAGCAGTTCTTC
clone size: -; J gene: TRBJ2-3; V gene: TRBV10-1; D gene: -; CDR3 length: 17; CDR3 protein: CASSESERGNTGDTQYF; CDR3 DNA: TGCGCCAGCAGTGAGAGTGAGAGGGGAAACACTGGAGATACGCAGTATTTT
clone size: -; J gene: TRBJ2-7; V gene: TRBV30; D gene: -; CDR3 length: 14; CDR3 protein: CAWSVLGRRYEQYF; CDR3 DNA: TGTGCCTGGAGTGTCCTAGGCAGGAGGTACGAGCAGTACTTC
clone size: -; J gene: TRBJ1-5; V gene: TRBV11-3; D gene: -; CDR3 length: 13; CDR3 protein: CASSLRTNQPQHF; CDR3 DNA: TGTGCCAGCAGCTTAAGGACTAATCAGCCCCAGCATTTT
clone size: -; J gene: TRBJ2-2; V gene: TRBV9; D gene: -; CDR3 length: 15; CDR3 protein: CASSSQPGSTGELFF; CDR3 DNA: TGTGCCAGCAGCTCCCAACCAGGGTCCACCGGGGAGCTGTTTTTT
clone size: once; J gene: TRBJ2-5; V gene: TRBV9; D gene: TRBD2; CDR3 length: 15; CDR3 protein: CASSQGLASQETQYF; CDR3 DNA: TGTGCCAGCAGCCAGGGACTAGCCTCGCAAGAGACCCAGTACTTC
clone size: -; J gene: TRBJ2-3; V gene: TRBV5-4; D gene: TRBD2; CDR3 length: 15; CDR3 protein: CASSSGTSLRDTQYF; CDR3 DNA: TGTGCCAGCAGCTCCGGGACTAGCCTCAGGGATACGCAGTATTTT
clone size: -; J gene: TRBJ2-3; V gene: TRBV4-1; D gene: TRBD2; CDR3 length: 16; CDR3 protein: CASRETVREGRSTQYF; CDR3 DNA: TGCGCCAGCAGGGAGACTGTGCGGGAGGGAAGGAGTACGCAGTATTTT
clone size: once; J gene: TRBJ2-7; V gene: TRBV10-3; D gene: -; CDR3 length: 14; CDR3 protein: CAISVQGTSYEQYF; CDR3 DNA: TGTGCCATCAGTGTCCAGGGTACGTCCTACGAGCAGTACTTC
clone size: -; J gene: TRBJ2-1; V gene: TRBV7-2; D gene: TRBD2; CDR3 length: 15; CDR3 protein: CASSLGLRLASEQFF; CDR3 DNA: TGTGCCAGCAGCTTGGGCCTCAGACTAGCGTCTGAGCAGTTCTTC
clone size: -; J gene: TRBJ2-3; V gene: TRBV4-3; D gene: TRBD2; CDR3 length: 16; CDR3 protein: CASSQERPSGGDTQYF; CDR3 DNA: TGCGCCAGCAGCCAAGAGAGGCCTAGCGGGGGAGATACGCAGTATTTT
clone size: -; J gene: TRBJ1-3; V gene: TRBV6-6; D gene: -; CDR3 length: 13; CDR3 protein: CASSLDSGNTIYF; CDR3 DNA: TGTGCCAGCAGTTTGGACTCTGGAAACACCATATATTTT
clone size: -; J gene: TRBJ2-3; V gene: TRBV7-6; D gene: TRBD2; CDR3 length: 15; CDR3 protein: CASSPGGGVADTQYF; CDR3 DNA: TGTGCCAGCAGCCCGGGAGGGGGGGTGGCAGATACGCAGTATTTT
clone size: -; J gene: TRBJ2-6; V gene: TRBV14; D gene: -; CDR3 length: 17; CDR3 protein: CASSQVTGPSGANVLTF; CDR3 DNA: TGTGCCAGCAGCCAAGTAACAGGTCCCTCTGGGGCCAACGTCCTGACTTTC
clone size: -; J gene: TRBJ2-3; V gene: TRBV27; D gene: -; CDR3 length: 14; CDR3 protein: CASSLGVSTDTQYF; CDR3 DNA: TGTGCCAGCAGTCTGGGGGTAAGCACAGATACGCAGTATTTT
clone size: -; J gene: TRBJ2-7; V gene: TRBV27; D gene: TRBD1; CDR3 length: 15; CDR3 protein: CASSLSVQGPYEQYF; CDR3 DNA: TGTGCCAGCAGTTTATCGGTACAGGGGCCCTACGAGCAGTACTTC
clone size: -; J gene: TRBJ2-1; V gene: TRBV5-1; D gene: -; CDR3 length: 16; CDR3 protein: CASSPSGGGPSNEQFF; CDR3 DNA: TGCGCCAGCAGCCCCTCAGGGGGGGGGCCCTCCAATGAGCAGTTCTTC
clone size: few; J gene: TRBJ1-6; V gene: TRBV6-6; D gene: TRBD1; CDR3 length: 14; CDR3 protein: CASSYRDSNSPLHF; CDR3 DNA: TGTGCCAGCAGTTATAGGGACAGTAATTCACCCCTCCACTTT
clone size: few; J gene: TRBJ2-1; V gene: TRBV5-1; D gene: -; CDR3 length: 15; CDR3 protein: CASSLVGDSYNEQFF; CDR3 DNA: TGCGCCAGCAGCTTGGTTGGGGATTCCTACAATGAGCAGTTCTTC
clone size: -; J gene: TRBJ1-1; V gene: TRBV30; D gene: TRBD1; CDR3 length: 13; CDR3 protein: CAWTRTGNTEAFF; CDR3 DNA: TGTGCCTGGACTAGGACAGGGAACACTGAAGCTTTCTTT
clone size: -; J gene: TRBJ2-2; V gene: TRBV4-3; D gene: -; CDR3 length: 14; CDR3 protein: CASSQVGGTGELFF; CDR3 DNA: TGCGCCAGCAGCCAAGTGGGAGGCACCGGGGAGCTGTTTTTT
clone size: -; J gene: TRBJ1-6; V gene: TRBV10-3; D gene: TRBD1; CDR3 length: 14; CDR3 protein: CAISMTGGNSPLHF; CDR3 DNA: TGTGCCATCAGCATGACAGGGGGCAATTCACCCCTCCACTTT
clone size: -; J gene: TRBJ2-7; V gene: TRBV6-6; D gene: TRBD1; CDR3 length: 14; CDR3 protein: CASSYVRGPYEQYF; CDR3 DNA: TGTGCCAGCAGTTACGTCAGGGGGCCCTACGAGCAGTACTTC
clone size: -; J gene: TRBJ2-3; V gene: TRBV6-5; D gene: -; CDR3 length: 13; CDR3 protein: CASRGATDGTQYF; CDR3 DNA: TGTGCCAGCAGGGGCGCCACAGATGGGACGCAGTATTTT
clone size: -; J gene: TRBJ1-5; V gene: TRBV7-2; D gene: -; CDR3 length: 14; CDR3 protein: CASNLGQRNQPQHF; CDR3 DNA: TGTGCCAGCAACCTAGGACAGCGCAATCAGCCCCAGCATTTT
clone size: few; J gene: TRBJ2-2; V gene: TRBV2; D gene: -; CDR3 length: 14; CDR3 protein: CASSGENRHGELFF; CDR3 DNA: TGTGCCAGCTCAGGTGAAAATAGGCACGGGGAGCTGTTTTTT
clone size: -; J gene: TRBJ2-2; V gene: TRBV27; D gene: TRBD2; CDR3 length: 16; CDR3 protein: CASSLGGWGNTGELFF; CDR3 DNA: TGTGCCAGCAGTTTGGGGGGGTGGGGGAACACCGGGGAGCTGTTTTTT
clone size: few; J gene: TRBJ2-7; V gene: TRBV5-1; D gene: -; CDR3 length: 16; CDR3 protein: CASSSLKWGFSYEQYF; CDR3 DNA: TGCGCCAGCAGCTCCCTTAAATGGGGATTCTCCTACGAGCAGTACTTC
clone size: -; J gene: TRBJ2-1; V gene: TRBV7-9; D gene: TRBD2; CDR3 length: 15; CDR3 protein: CASSRRGGGGQEQFF; CDR3 DNA: TGTGCCAGCAGCCGTCGAGGCGGGGGGGGTCAGGAGCAGTTCTTC
clone size: -; J gene: TRBJ2-1; V gene: TRBV30; D gene: TRBD2; CDR3 length: 15; CDR3 protein: CAWGGRGPFYNEQFF; CDR3 DNA: TGTGCCTGGGGAGGGAGGGGTCCTTTTTACAATGAGCAGTTCTTC
clone size: -; J gene: TRBJ2-5; V gene: TRBV5-4; D gene: TRBD2; CDR3 length: 14; CDR3 protein: CASSLARTSETQYF; CDR3 DNA: TGTGCCAGCAGCTTGGCTCGGACTAGCGAGACCCAGTACTTC
clone size: -; J gene: TRBJ2-5; V gene: TRBV7-9; D gene: TRBD1; CDR3 length: 14; CDR3 protein: CASSTYRGRETQYF; CDR3 DNA: TGTGCCAGCAGTACCTACAGGGGGCGAGAGACCCAGTACTTC
clone size: -; J gene: TRBJ1-1; V gene: TRBV10-3; D gene: TRBD1; CDR3 length: 13; CDR3 protein: CAISQGANTEAFF; CDR3 DNA: TGTGCCATCAGTCAGGGGGCGAACACTGAAGCTTTCTTT
clone size: few; J gene: TRBJ2-7; V gene: TRBV10-3; D gene: -; CDR3 length: 12; CDR3 protein: CATLSLLYEQYF; CDR3 DNA: TGTGCCACCCTGAGTCTCCTCTACGAGCAGTACTTC